This T cell receptor beta chain was documented in a study of T-cell reconstitution after alpha-beta-depleted transplantation in children. General observations from the study: Diversity and T-cell counts at one year after transplant derived mostly from new T cells.

Library preparation (for TCRbeta) was performed with unique molecular identifiers. TCRdb analysed the PCR reads with MiXCR anew, one entry per CDR3 protein. Here the sample spans 200,000 or so distinct CDR3 sequences, about 8.2% being singletons. The CDR3 consists of 17 residues. Per germline, CDR1 DFQATT and CDR2 SNEGSKA (reference sequence). The J segment lost 0 bases and the V segment lost 2 bases, leaving 7 bases of the junction unmatched. The table lists this clonotype with many counts. What it binds is unknown. This receptor was identified in a male patient aged 2 to 9 who had a stem cell transplant for acute myeloid leukemia, so the T cells may come from the graft donor. The sample was PBMCs, mostly from graft donor cells, taken 360 days after TCRalphabeta/CD19-depleted stem cell transplant. This sequence joins TRBV20-1 and TRBJ1-6, with 7 bases aligning to TRBD1. CDR3 residues: CSARLQGPSSYNSPLHF. CDR3 coding DNA: TGCAGTGCTAGACTACAGGGGCCGAGCTCCTATAATTCACCCCTCCACTTT.